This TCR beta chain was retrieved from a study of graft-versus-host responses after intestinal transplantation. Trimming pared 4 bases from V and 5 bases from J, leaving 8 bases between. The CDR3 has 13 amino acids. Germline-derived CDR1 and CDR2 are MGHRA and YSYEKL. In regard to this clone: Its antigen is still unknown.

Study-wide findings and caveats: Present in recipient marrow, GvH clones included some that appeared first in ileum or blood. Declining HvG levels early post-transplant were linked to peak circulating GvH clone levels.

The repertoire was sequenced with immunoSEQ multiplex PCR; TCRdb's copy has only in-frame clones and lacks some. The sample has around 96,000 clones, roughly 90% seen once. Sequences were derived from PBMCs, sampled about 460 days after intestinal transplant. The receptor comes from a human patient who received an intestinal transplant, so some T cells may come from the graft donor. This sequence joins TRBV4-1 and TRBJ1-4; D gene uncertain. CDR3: CASSLQINEKLFF. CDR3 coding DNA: TGCGCCAGCAGCCTGCAGATCAATGAAAAACTGTTTTTT.